The 17 T cell receptor beta chains presented below share a single source sample, sequenced in a study of T-cell reconstitution after alpha-beta-depleted transplantation in children. Unique molecular identifiers were incorporated during preparation of the TCRbeta library. Using its own MiXCR run on the PCR reads, TCRdb lists one record per CDR3 protein. The sample has fewer than 1 million distinct CDR3 sequences, 16% seen once. The sample was PBMCs, mostly from graft donor cells, taken 360 days after TCRalphabeta/CD19-depleted stem cell transplant. All receptors derive from a male patient younger than 18 who had a stem cell transplant for acute lymphoblastic leukemia, so the T cells may come from the graft donor.

There are many counts of this clonotype. This chain joins TRBV5-1 and TRBJ2-1; possible D gene TRBD2, 6 bases. V was cut by 0 bases and J by 0 bases, with 10 bases left in between. Germline CDR1 SGHRS, CDR2 YFSETQ. This CDR3 has 16 residues. This chain's CDR3 is CASSLVVSGSYNEQFF. DNA of the CDR3: TGCGCCAGCAGCTTGGTAGTTAGCGGCTCCTACAATGAGCAGTTCTTC. The full variable domain, completed using reference TRBV5-1 and TRBJ2-1, is KAGVTQTPRYLIKTRGQQVTLSCSPISGHRSVSWYQQTPGQGLQFLFEYFSETQRNKGNFPGRFSGRQFSNSRSEMNVSTLELGDSALYLCASSLVVSGSYNEQFFGPGTRLTVL.

This chain joins TRBV5-1 and TRBJ2-1, with D maybe TRBD2 (7 bases). Germline V gene data show CDR1 as SGHRS and CDR2 as YFSETQ. V lost 0 bases to trimming and J lost 3 bases, with 19 bases between them. The CDR3 contains 18 residues. The CDR3 loop reads CASSLEGGGPSGYNEQFF. In DNA, the CDR3 is TGCGCCAGCAGCTTGGAGGGGGGAGGGCCTTCTGGCTACAATGAGCAGTTCTTC.

In this sample, this clonotype turned up a few times. The genes are TRBV3-1 and TRBJ1-2; maybe TRBD1 (6 bases). The CDR3 sequence is 14 residues long. Germline-derived CDR1 and CDR2 are LGHDT and YNNKEL (reference sequence). Trimming took 1 base from V and 4 from J, leaving 10 bases between them. The CDR3 loop reads CASSQGGRFYGYTF. The CDR3 region has the DNA TGTGCCAGCAGCCAAGGGGGGCGGTTCTATGGCTACACCTTC.

This clonotype was picked up a small number of times. The rearrangement links TRBV25-1 to TRBJ2-1, with D perhaps TRBD2 (6 bases). This CDR3 spans 18 amino acids. CDR1 and CDR2 (germline): MGHDK, SYGVNS. Trimming stripped 4 bases from V and 5 bases from J, with 24 bases between. CDR3 region: CASSAPVYAGLSDNEQFF. CDR3 coding DNA: TGTGCCAGCAGTGCCCCAGTTTATGCGGGACTTAGCGACAATGAGCAGTTCTTC.

In this sample, this clonotype turned up a few times. V and J are TRBV5-1 and TRBJ2-7; TRBD1 matches 9 bases. CDR1 SGHRS and CDR2 YFSETQ come from the germline V gene. Unmatched junction bases numbered 7, after V lost 4 bases and J lost 2 bases. The CDR3 has 15 residues. CDR3 nucleotides: TGCGCCAGCAGCAGGGGACAGGGTCGGGCCTACGAGCAGTACTTC. Translation: CASSRGQGRAYEQYF.

The rearrangement joins TRBV5-1 to TRBJ2-5, with 7 bases lining up with TRBD1. With V trimmed by 7 bases and J by 4 bases, 4 bases remained unmatched. This CDR3 has 12 amino acids. The germline V gene has CDR1 SGHRS and CDR2 YFSETQ. The CDR3 nucleotides read TGCGCCAGCCCTCCAGGGGGAGAGACCCAGTACTTC. This codes for CASPPGGETQYF.

This clonotype was seen a handful of times. The chain joins TRBV28 to TRBJ1-2; D is unresolved. CDR3 size: 11 residues. With 8 bases removed from V and 4 bases from J, the gap between germline ends came to 8 bases. The germline CDR1 and CDR2 sequences are MDHEN and SYDVKM. CDR3 in DNA: TGTGCCAGCTATAGGACCTATGGCTACACCTTC. It specifies CASYRTYGYTF.

This rearrangement joins TRBV4-1 to TRBJ2-7; TRBD1 matches at 9 bases. CDR3 length: 14 residues. Germline CDR1 and CDR2: MGHRA and YSYEKL. The trim removed 3 bases at V and 2 bases at J, leaving 2 bases unmatched. The CDR3 protein is CASSQRDRAYEQYF. The DNA for the CDR3 is TGCGCCAGCAGCCAGAGGGACAGGGCCTACGAGCAGTACTTC.

This clonotype has a handful of counts. The CDR3: CASSVVGTGYDEQYF. CDR3 DNA: TGTGCCAGCAGCGTAGTTGGGACAGGGTACGACGAGCAGTACTTC. The chain has TRBV9 and TRBJ2-7; TRBD1 matches 9 bases. The CDR3 is 15 amino acids. V gave up 0 bases and J gave up 5 bases; unmatched junction bases: 6. Germline lookup yields CDR1 SGDLS and CDR2 YYNGEE.

This clonotype occurred a few times. The chain carries TRBV9 and TRBJ2-6; no clear D. This CDR3 contains 13 residues. Germline V lookup: CDR1 SGDLS, CDR2 YYNGEE. The germline V and J ends were trimmed by 2 bases and 3 bases, with 3 bases remaining between them. CDR3: CASSVLGANVLTF. The CDR3 DNA reads TGTGCCAGCAGCGTTCTTGGGGCCAACGTCCTGACTTTC.

The chain employs TRBV2 and TRBJ2-7, with D maybe TRBD2 (6 bases). With 3 bases removed from V and 5 bases from J, the gap between germline ends came to 14 bases. The CDR3 extends over 14 amino acids. Per germline, CDR1 SNHLY and CDR2 FYNNEI. In DNA form, the CDR3 reads TGTGCCAGCAGTGAGCGGAAGGGAGGCCACGAGCAGTACTTC. Its translation is CASSERKGGHEQYF.

V usage is TRBV6-6 and J usage is TRBJ1-5; D is uncertain. The CDR3 spans 13 residues. V dropped 7 bases and J dropped 6 bases, with 13 bases sitting between them. Germline-derived CDR1 and CDR2 are MNHNY and SVGAGI (reference sequence). The CDR3 coding sequence is TGTGCCAGCACCGTATGGGGAACTCAGCCCCAGCATTTT. Translated: CASTVWGTQPQHF.

The rearrangement uses TRBV29-1 and TRBJ1-2; possible D gene TRBD1, 6 bases. CDR3 size: 12 residues. Germline CDR1 and CDR2: SQVTM and ANQGSEA. Trimming removed 7 bases from V and 8 bases from J, with 17 bases in between. CDR3 residues: CSDTTGRGGYTF. CDR3 DNA: TGCAGCGACACTACAGGGAGAGGAGGCTACACCTTC.

This clonotype has only a few counts. The chain carries TRBV28 and TRBJ2-7; 7 nucleotides align to TRBD1. V dropped 5 bases and J dropped 2; count of bases not matched to a gene: 15. Per the germline V gene, CDR1 is MDHEN and CDR2 is SYDVKM. The CDR3 extends over 17 amino acids. The CDR3 protein is CASSPRQGSNWAYEQYF. In nucleotides, the CDR3 is TGTGCCAGCAGTCCCCGACAGGGAAGCAATTGGGCCTACGAGCAGTACTTC.

The rearrangement links TRBV6-1 to TRBJ2-2; D gene ambiguous. CDR1 and CDR2 from the germline V gene are MNHNS and SASEGT. There are 15 residues in the CDR3. V lost 6 bases, J lost 5 bases, and 16 bases lay in between. DNA of the CDR3: TGTGCCAGCAGCTGGGTGGCACGGCGGACCGGGGAGCTGTTTTTT. This encodes CASSWVARRTGELFF.

The chain links TRBV10-3 to TRBJ2-7; TRBD1 matches 10 bases. CDR1 and CDR2 from the germline V gene are ENHRY and SYGVKD. This CDR3 has 16 residues. V lost 8 bases and J lost 2; bases outside the gene matches: 12. CDR3 loop: CAIGDRKDRGTYEQYF. The CDR3 nucleotides are TGTGCCATCGGAGATCGGAAGGACAGGGGGACCTACGAGCAGTACTTC.

This clonotype was observed a few times. V usage is TRBV12-3 or TRBV12-4 and J usage is TRBJ2-1; 9 bases are a match to TRBD2. The CDR3 spans 14 residues. Unmatched junction bases numbered 8, after V lost 8 bases and J lost 6 bases. The CDR3 here is CASGAGTSSNEQFF. CDR3 coding DNA: TGTGCCAGCGGGGCCGGGACTAGCAGCAATGAGCAGTTCTTC.